The 17 T cell receptor beta chains reported below all come from one sample, sequenced in a study of blood T cell repertoires in COVID-19. Libraries were prepared by immunoSEQ multiplex PCR; TCRdb keeps only in-frame clonotypes and omits some of them. The table records more than 200,000 clones, approximately 86% of them present only once. Input material: peripheral blood. The source of these receptors is a woman aged 55-70 years with COVID-19, enrolled during active disease.

The chain couples TRBV29-1 to TRBJ1-3, with 7 bases matching TRBD1. Per the germline V gene, CDR1 is SQVTM and CDR2 is ANQGSEA. CDR3 length: 15 residues. V lost 6 bases and J lost 2; bases outside the gene matches: 10. CDR3: CSVRLRTGAGNTIYF. DNA of the CDR3: TGCAGCGTGCGGCTAAGGACAGGCGCTGGAAACACCATATATTTT.

The V gene is TRBV29-1, the J gene TRBJ1-5; D perhaps matches TRBD1 (5 bases). Germline CDR1 reads SQVTM; CDR2 reads ANQGSEA. The CDR3 covers 14 residues. Trimming cost V 4 bases and J 0 bases, with 10 bases left between them. CDR3 region: CSVGGLNSNQPQHF. Here the CDR3 DNA reads TGCAGCGTTGGGGGACTGAATAGCAATCAGCCCCAGCATTTT.

This clone was seen a few times. The chain combines TRBV5-4 with TRBJ1-4; TRBD1 might be the D (6 bases). The CDR3 loop spans 15 amino acids. Germline lookup yields CDR1 SGHNT and CDR2 YYREEE (reference sequence). Trimming removed 2 bases at V and 8 bases at J, with 16 bases between. This CDR3 reads CASSLQGPSGEKLFF. For the CDR3, the DNA is TGTGCCAGCAGCTTACAGGGACCCTCCGGGGAAAAACTGTTTTTT.

This clone was seen a few times. This chain connects TRBV28 to TRBJ1-3; TRBD1 agrees at 8 bases. CDR1 is MDHEN and CDR2 is SYDVKM in the germline V gene. This CDR3 comprises 15 residues. V gave up 5 bases and J gave up 2 bases; unmatched junction bases: 5. CDR3 DNA: TGTGCCAGCAGTCTCCAGGGGGCTCCTGGAAACACCATATATTTT. Amino acids: CASSLQGAPGNTIYF.

V usage is TRBV19 and J usage is TRBJ2-7; weak D call: TRBD1 (5 bases). This CDR3 spans 13 amino acids. V dropped 1 base and J dropped 7 bases, with 11 bases sitting between them. Looked up from germline, CDR1 is LNHDA and CDR2 is SQIVND (reference sequence). The CDR3 reads CASSIAQAREQYF. The CDR3 nucleotides read TGTGCCAGTAGTATAGCACAGGCGAGGGAGCAGTACTTC.

The chain links TRBV28 to TRBJ1-1, with 7 positions matching TRBD1. The V segment lost 5 bases and the J segment 12 bases; nucleotides outside the gene matches: 15. The CDR3 loop spans 14 amino acids. Germline V gene data show CDR1 as MDHEN and CDR2 as SYDVKM. The CDR3 loop reads CASSPTPRQGQTFF. The CDR3 DNA reads as TGTGCCAGCAGTCCGACCCCGAGACAGGGCCAAACTTTCTTT.

The chain uses TRBV18 and TRBJ2-3; 10 bases are shared with TRBD2. This CDR3 region has 16 residues. V was clipped by 5 bases and J by 5 bases; unmatched bases: 10. Germline lookup yields CDR1 KGHSH and CDR2 LQKENI. The CDR3 sequence: CASSASGRARGDTQYF. Written as DNA, the CDR3 is TGTGCCAGCTCAGCCAGCGGGAGGGCCCGTGGAGATACGCAGTATTTT.

This chain uses TRBV27 with TRBJ1-2; D is perhaps TRBD1 (6 bases). The V end was cut by 6 bases, the J end by 8 bases, with 19 bases between. The CDR3 has 14 amino acids. CDR1 MNHEY and CDR2 SMNVEV come from the germline V gene (reference sequence). CDR3: CASRDLNRAHGYTF. The CDR3, as DNA: TGTGCCAGCAGAGACCTAAACAGGGCTCACGGCTACACCTTC.

This clone was counted a few times. The rearrangement joins TRBV5-5 to TRBJ1-4; tentative D call: TRBD1 (6 bases). CDR1 SGHKS and CDR2 YYEKEE come from the germline V gene (reference sequence). The ends were cut back, 0 bases at V and 4 bases at J, with 16 bases in the middle. The CDR3 extends over 17 amino acids. The CDR3 protein is CASSLANSGAVNEKLFF. CDR3 nucleotides: TGTGCCAGCAGCTTGGCGAACTCAGGGGCGGTTAATGAAAAACTGTTTTTT.

DNA of the CDR3: TGCAGTGCTAGTCCGGAGCGGGAGTGGTACAATGAGCAGTTCTTC. Encoded protein: CSASPEREWYNEQFF. The chain employs TRBV20-1 and TRBJ2-1, with TRBD2 matching 8 bases. Per the germline V gene, CDR1 is DFQATT and CDR2 is SNEGSKA (reference sequence). This CDR3 region has 15 residues. J lost 4 bases, V lost 3 bases, and 8 bases had no gene match.

The chain links TRBV5-4 to TRBJ1-1, with D hard to call. There are 14 residues in the CDR3. V was shortened by 0 bases and J by 7 bases, with 13 bases between the two germline ends. Germline V lookup: CDR1 SGHNT, CDR2 YYREEE (reference sequence). The CDR3 sequence is CASSLGRREVEAFF. CDR3 nucleotide sequence: TGTGCCAGCAGCTTGGGGAGACGGGAGGTTGAAGCTTTCTTT.

The rearrangement links TRBV19 to TRBJ2-2; 8 nucleotides match TRBD1. Trimming took 4 bases from V and 3 from J; bases not matched to a gene: 7. The CDR3 spans 16 residues. CDR1 is LNHDA and CDR2 is SQIVND in the germline V gene (reference sequence). The CDR3 spells CASSKTDRGYTGELFF. CDR3 in DNA: TGTGCCAGTAGTAAGACCGACAGGGGATACACCGGGGAGCTGTTTTTT.

Turning to this clone: Other DNA sequences in the same sample also yield this CDR3. The rearrangement joins TRBV3-1 (or the pseudogene TRBV3-2) to TRBJ2-3; D is undetermined. CDR1 and CDR2 from the germline V gene are LGHDT and YNNKEL (reference sequence). The CDR3 loop spans 14 amino acids. The V gene lost 1 base and the J gene lost 4 bases, with 9 bases spanning the gap. In nucleotides, the CDR3 is TGTGCCAGCAGCCAAGCTGGCGGCGCAGATACGCAGTATTTT. As protein: CASSQAGGADTQYF.

J is TRBJ1-2 and V is TRBV12-3 or TRBV12-4; D is possibly TRBD1 (6 bases). The CDR3 runs 12 residues. V shed 2 bases and J shed 6 bases, with 7 bases lying between them. The CDR3 DNA reads as TGTGCCAGCAGTTTAAACAGGGATGGCTACACCTTC. Amino acid sequence: CASSLNRDGYTF.

This rearrangement joins TRBV5-4 to TRBJ1-2; possibly TRBD1 for D (6 bases). V was clipped by 4 bases and J by 8 bases, with 15 bases between them. Germline loops: CDR1 SGHNT, CDR2 YYREEE (reference sequence). This CDR3 is 13 amino acids long. The CDR3 DNA sequence: TGTGCCAGCAGCCGGGCGGGGGCGCGAGGCTACACCTTC. Its protein is CASSRAGARGYTF.

The rearrangement uses TRBV19 and TRBJ1-3, with 7 bases matching TRBD1. CDR3 length: 15 residues. Per the germline V gene, CDR1 is LNHDA and CDR2 is SQIVND (reference sequence). V was pared by 11 bases and J by 3 bases, with 13 bases of the junction left unmatched. CDR3 sequence (DNA): TGTGCCTGTACCACCCACAGGGGACGTGGAAACACCATATATTTT. This gives the protein CACTTHRGRGNTIYF.

The rearrangement links TRBV5-1 to TRBJ2-1, with no clear D. CDR3 length: 15 residues. V was pared by 0 bases and J by 0 bases, with 7 bases between. Germline V gene sequence: CDR1 SGHRS, CDR2 YFSETQ. The CDR3 is CASSLGWSSYNEQFF. The DNA of the CDR3 is TGCGCCAGCAGCTTGGGGTGGAGCTCCTACAATGAGCAGTTCTTC.